The clone carrying this T cell receptor beta chain was found many times. This sample is part of a study of T-cell reconstitution after alpha-beta-depleted transplantation in children. The CDR3 has 18 amino acids. Looked up from germline, CDR1 is DFQATT and CDR2 is SNEGSKA (reference sequence). With 0 bases clipped from V and 3 bases from J, the junction kept 12 bases outside the gene matches. Unique molecular identifiers tagged the TCRbeta library. TCRdb processed the PCR reads anew with MiXCR; each CDR3 protein has one entry. The repertoire includes 350,000 to 400,000 distinct CDR3 sequences, roughly 22% of them detected once, and around 3.9% sits in the top ten.

The sample in question was PBMCs from the stem cell graft donor, obtained from the stem cell graft. The chain joins TRBV20-1 to TRBJ2-1; 9 bases match TRBD2. This sequence originates from a human donor who donated a stem cell graft to a child with acute myeloid leukemia. The CDR3 region is CSARDLQGGLAIYNEQFF. The CDR3 nucleotides read TGCAGTGCTAGAGATCTCCAAGGGGGACTAGCTATCTACAATGAGCAGTTCTTC.